Below, 2 T cell receptor beta chains from the same sample are listed, as sequenced in a study of cytomegalovirus exposure and HLA in healthy donors. Primers included in the PCR were 60 Vbeta and 13 Jbeta primers. Profiled with immunoSEQ multiplex PCR; TCRdb holds only in-frame clones, not every one. Of about 37,000 clones in the sample, around 69% were seen once. Sequences were obtained from PBMCs. These receptors came from a man in his thirties or forties in good health and CMV-seronegative.

The rearrangement links TRBV20-1 to TRBJ2-5; D not resolved. V gave up 4 bases and J gave up 4 bases, with 4 bases separating them. The CDR3 length is 10 residues. Germline CDR1 DFQATT, CDR2 SNEGSKA (reference sequence). CDR3 sequence (DNA): TGCAGTGCTACAGGAGAGACCCAGTACTTC. Residues: CSATGETQYF.

This chain uses TRBV9 with TRBJ1-1; possible D gene TRBD1, 5 bases. CDR1 and CDR2 (germline): SGDLS, YYNGEE. This CDR3 is 15 amino acids long. V was trimmed by 0 bases and J by 1 base, leaving 10 bases between them. CDR3 in amino acids: CASSVEGGENTEAFF. As DNA, the CDR3 is TGTGCCAGCAGCGTAGAGGGAGGGGAGAACACTGAAGCTTTCTTT.